This T cell receptor (beta chain) was recovered during a study of blood T cell repertoires in COVID-19. Background on the study: Samples taken during acute and convalescent COVID-19 were collected in the United States, Italy and Spain. PBMCs, B-cell-depleted T cells, or T cells were the source of the cDNA or gDNA that made up the material.

In the authors' workflow: Amplification of reference gene primers provided the estimated nucleated cell counts. Libraries were prepared by immunoSEQ multiplex PCR; TCRdb keeps only in-frame clonotypes and omits some of them. That table supplies the V and J calls and clone size; D and trimming were determined from the DNA. The sample contains some 400,000 clones, around 87% of which appear only once. The V gene's germline CDR1 is MNHEY and CDR2 SVGAGI. This CDR3 is built from 14 residues. Trimming took 6 bases from V and 12 from J; bases not matched to a gene: 13. Sequencing was carried out using peripheral blood. The sequence derives from a man aged 18-30 years with active or convalescent COVID-19. The chain joins TRBV6-5 to TRBJ1-4; 7 nucleotides match TRBD1. The CDR3 is CASSPTGVPRQLFF. The DNA for the CDR3 is TGTGCCAGCAGCCCAACAGGGGTCCCGAGACAACTGTTTTTT.